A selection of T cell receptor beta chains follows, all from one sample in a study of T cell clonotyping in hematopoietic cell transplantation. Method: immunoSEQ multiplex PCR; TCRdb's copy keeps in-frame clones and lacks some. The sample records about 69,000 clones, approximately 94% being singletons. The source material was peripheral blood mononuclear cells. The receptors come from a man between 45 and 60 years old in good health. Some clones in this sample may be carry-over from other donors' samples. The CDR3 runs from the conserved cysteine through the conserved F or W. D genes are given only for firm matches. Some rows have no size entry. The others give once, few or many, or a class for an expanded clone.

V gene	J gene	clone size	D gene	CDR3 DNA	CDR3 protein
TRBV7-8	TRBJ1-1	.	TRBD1	TGTGCCAGCAGCCGTAGCCGGGGACAGCGATTGAACACTGAAGCTTTCTTT	CASSRSRGQRLNTEAFF
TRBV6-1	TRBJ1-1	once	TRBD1	TGTGCCAGCAGTCAACAGGGGGCCACTGAAGCTTTCTTT	CASSQQGATEAFF
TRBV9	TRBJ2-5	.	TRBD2	TGTGCCAGCAGCTCAGCTGGCGGGGGGGAAGAGACCCAGTACTTC	CASSSAGGGEETQYF
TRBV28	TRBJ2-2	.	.	TGTGCCAGCAAAACAGGCTGGACCGGGGAGCTGTTTTTT	CASKTGWTGELFF
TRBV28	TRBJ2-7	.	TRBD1	TGTGCCAGCAGGGCCGGGACAGGGTCCTACGAGCAGTACTTC	CASRAGTGSYEQYF
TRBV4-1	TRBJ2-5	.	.	TGCGCCAGCAGCCAATCTCCGGGACGGCCGCAAGAGACCCAGTACTTC	CASSQSPGRPQETQYF
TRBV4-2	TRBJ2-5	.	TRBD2	TGTGCCAGCAGCCAAGATCGACTGACTAGCGGGGAGACCCAGTACTTC	CASSQDRLTSGETQYF
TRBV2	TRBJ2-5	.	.	TGTGCCAGCATATCGGAAACGGGAGAGACCCAGTACTTC	CASISETGETQYF
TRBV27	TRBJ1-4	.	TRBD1	TGTGCCAGCAGTACTGGACAGGGCACTGCAACTAATGAAAAACTGTTTTTT	CASSTGQGTATNEKLFF
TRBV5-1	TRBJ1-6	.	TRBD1	TGCGCCAGCAGCGGAGACAGGGGATTACCCTATAATTCACCCCTCCACTTT	CASSGDRGLPYNSPLHF
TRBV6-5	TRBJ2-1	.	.	TGTGCCAGCAGTTACCGTGGAGGCCATGAGCAGTTCTTC	CASSYRGGHEQFF
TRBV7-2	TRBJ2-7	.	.	TGTGCCAGCAGCCTCTCGGGACTCTTGGAGCAGTACTTC	CASSLSGLLEQYF
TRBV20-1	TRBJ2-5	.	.	TGCAGTGCTAGGGAAATACCTACCCAGTACTTC	CSAREIPTQYF
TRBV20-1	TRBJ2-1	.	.	TGCAGTGCTGCTTACAATGAGCAGTTCTTC	CSAAYNEQFF